The 25 T cell receptor beta chains reported below all come from one sample, sequenced in a study of Ad26.COV2.S vaccination and SARS-CoV-2 variants. Repertoires were generated with immunoSEQ multiplex PCR, while TCRdb's copy carries only in-frame clones and drops some. This sample has around 370,000 clones; 70% to 90% occur once, and the top ten carry 3.3%. As for treatment: roughly 19 received Ad26.COV2.S at low or high dose, single or two shots; several received placebo; per-sample allocation not given. Collection of the samples took place on day 63 after the first injection of vaccine or placebo. The input for sequencing was peripheral blood, taken in a trial of Ad26.COV2.S vaccine versus placebo. These receptors all stem from a person between 18 and 65 years old who received the Ad26.COV2.S COVID-19 vaccine or a placebo.

CDR3 protein: CASSYYGEGPYNEQFF. The CDR3 DNA sequence: TGTGCCAGCAGTTACTATGGGGAGGGGCCCTACAATGAGCAGTTCTTC. V is TRBV6-5 and J is TRBJ2-1; 7 bases are a match to TRBD2. CDR1 MNHEY and CDR2 SVGAGI come from the germline V gene. V dropped 1 base and J dropped 2; count of bases not matched to a gene: 5. The CDR3 loop spans 16 amino acids.

The rearrangement links TRBV4-1 to TRBJ2-7; TRBD1 matches 7 bases. V trimming: 1 base; J trimming: 3 bases; junction bases outside the gene matches: 6. This CDR3 region has 15 residues. The germline gives CDR1 MGHRA, CDR2 YSYEKL. The CDR3 DNA is TGCGCCAGCAGCCAAGGGACGGGACAGAACTACGAGCAGTACTTC. Translating it yields CASSQGTGQNYEQYF.

V and J are TRBV21-1 and TRBJ1-3. TRBV21-1 is a documented pseudogene. The CDR3 totals 16 residues. CDR3 nucleotide sequence: TGTGCCAGCAGCATGAGTCGGGAGCTCCCGACAACGACCATATATTTT. Translating it yields CASSMSRELPTTTIYF.

CDR3 region: CSVEGGGPAEAFF. CDR3 sequence (DNA): TGCAGCGTTGAGGGCGGGGGGCCCGCTGAAGCTTTCTTT. The chain is built from TRBV29-1 and TRBJ1-1, with TRBD1 as a possible D gene (6 bases). V was shortened by 3 bases and J by 6 bases, with 14 bases between the two germline ends. The germline gives CDR1 SQVTM, CDR2 ANQGSEA. The CDR3 is 13 amino acids.

The chain uses TRBV5-1 and TRBJ2-1, with a weak D call TRBD2 (6 bases). Germline V lookup: CDR1 SGHRS, CDR2 YFSETQ. The CDR3 has 13 amino acids. V was shortened by 3 bases and J by 10 bases, with 14 bases between the two germline ends. CDR3 nucleotides: TGCGCCAGCAGCTCGACTAGGGGTGACGAGCAGTTCTTC. Amino acid sequence: CASSSTRGDEQFF. The whole variable domain, filled in from reference TRBV5-1 and TRBJ2-1, reads KAGVTQTPRYLIKTRGQQVTLSCSPISGHRSVSWYQQTPGQGLQFLFEYFSETQRNKGNFPGRFSGRQFSNSRSEMNVSTLELGDSALYLCASSSTRGDEQFFGPGTRLTVL.

This chain links TRBV6-5 with TRBJ1-2, with D hard to call. This CDR3 has 12 amino acids. Trimming stripped 5 bases from V and 7 bases from J, with 11 bases between. Germline assignment: CDR1 MNHEY and CDR2 SVGAGI. The CDR3 sequence: CASSLEGSGYTF. DNA for the CDR3: TGTGCCAGCAGTCTTGAGGGAAGTGGCTACACCTTC.

The chain joins TRBV4-3 to TRBJ1-4; no firm D call. The length of the CDR3 is 15 residues. The V and J ends lost 6 bases and 0 bases respectively, with 11 bases between them. Germline lookup yields CDR1 LGHNA and CDR2 YSLEER. CDR3 loop: CASSTYESTNEKLFF. As DNA, the CDR3 is TGCGCCAGCAGTACATACGAATCAACTAATGAAAAACTGTTTTTT.

This clone was counted between two and nine times. V usage is TRBV11-2 and J usage is TRBJ1-5, with no clear D. Germline V lookup: CDR1 SGHAT, CDR2 FQNNGV. Trimming shortened V by 0 bases and J by 5 bases, and 5 bases separated the two germline ends. CDR3 length: 13 residues. CDR3 nucleotides: TGTGCCAGCAGCTTAGAAAGAGATCAGCCCCAGCATTTT. This encodes CASSLERDQPQHF. The full variable domain, its missing parts supplied by reference TRBV11-2 and TRBJ1-5, is EAGVAQSPRYKIIEKRQSVAFWCNPISGHATLYWYQQILGQGPKLLIQFQNNGVVDDSQLPKDRFSAERLKGVDSTLKIQPAKLEDSAVYLCASSLERDQPQHFGDGTRLSIL.

The V gene is TRBV5-6, the J gene TRBJ1-2; a weak D match, TRBD1 (5 bases). The V end was cut by 2 bases, the J end by 8 bases, with 7 bases between. CDR1 SGHDT and CDR2 YYEEEE come from the germline V gene. This CDR3 comprises 11 residues. The CDR3 bases are TGTGCCAGCAGCTTCGGGGCGGGCTACACCTTC. Its translation: CASSFGAGYTF.

There are a few counts of this clone. The V and J genes are TRBV11-2 and TRBJ2-7; D may be TRBD1 (5 bases). V shed 7 bases and J shed 5 bases, with 9 bases lying between them. Germline V CDR1 and CDR2: SGHAT, FQNNGV. CDR3 size: 11 residues. The chain's CDR3 is CASTGSHEQYF. For the CDR3, the DNA is TGTGCCAGCACAGGGTCCCACGAGCAGTACTTC.

This clone appeared a few times. The V and J genes are TRBV7-6 and TRBJ1-6; the match to TRBD1 covers 7 bases. Germline V gene sequence: CDR1 SGHVS, CDR2 FNYEAQ. The CDR3 is made up of 16 amino acids. Trimming removed 0 bases from V and 6 bases from J; junction bases left unmatched: 5. CDR3 in DNA: TGTGCCAGCAGCTTAGCCAGGGGGTGGGGTAATTCACCCCTCCACTTT. Protein product: CASSLARGWGNSPLHF.

This clone has a single count. V is TRBV28 and J is TRBJ2-1; 13 bases fit TRBD2. Germline values: CDR1 MDHEN, CDR2 SYDVKM. V shed 4 bases and J 3 bases; nucleotides not matched to a gene: 6. The CDR3 is 17 residues long. The CDR3 loop reads CASSSPRLAGGYNEQFF. The CDR3 coding sequence is TGTGCCAGCAGTTCTCCCCGACTAGCGGGAGGCTACAATGAGCAGTTCTTC. Based on the CDR3 plus reference TRBV28 and TRBJ2-1, the full variable domain is DVKVTQSSRYLVKRTGEKVFLECVQDMDHENMFWYRQDPGLGLRLIYFSYDVKMKEKGDIPEGYSVSREKKERFSLILESASTNQTSMYLCASSSPRLAGGYNEQFFGPGTRLTVL.

The chain joins TRBV3-1 (or the pseudogene TRBV3-2) to TRBJ1-1; TRBD1 aligns across 7 bases. Germline V CDR1 and CDR2: LGHDT, YNNKEL (reference sequence). Unmatched junction bases numbered 1, after V lost 3 bases and J lost 6 bases. The CDR3 is 12 amino acids. CDR3 nucleotides: TGTGCCAGCAGCCAGCAGGGGGCTGAAGCTTTCTTT. Its translation is CASSQQGAEAFF.

The J gene is TRBJ1-2, the V gene TRBV20-1; the D is unclear. CDR3 size: 11 residues. The germline gives CDR1 DFQATT, CDR2 SNEGSKA (reference sequence). The V end lost 2 bases, the J end lost 2 bases, and 3 bases lay between the germline ends. The chain's CDR3 is CSARRNYGYTF. CDR3 coding DNA: TGCAGTGCTAGACGAAACTATGGCTACACCTTC.

The gene calls are TRBV6-6 and TRBJ2-5; D gene uncertain. Germline V gene data show CDR1 as MNHNY and CDR2 as SVGAGI (reference sequence). The CDR3 extends over 11 amino acids. Trimming pared 6 bases from V and 2 bases from J, leaving 4 bases between. CDR3 DNA sequence: TGTGCCAGCAGCCAGCAAGAGACCCAGTACTTC. Its translation is CASSQQETQYF.

In its sample, this clone was seen a few times. The chain joins TRBV13 to TRBJ1-1; tentatively, D is TRBD1 (5 bases). V was shortened by 3 bases and J by 2 bases, with 13 bases between the two germline ends. Germline values: CDR1 PRHDT, CDR2 FYEKMQ (reference sequence). This CDR3 contains 15 residues. CDR3 residues: CASSFEGTDNTEAFF. The CDR3 DNA sequence: TGTGCCAGCAGCTTCGAGGGGACCGACAACACTGAAGCTTTCTTT. Drawing the rest from reference TRBV13 and TRBJ1-1, the complete variable domain is AAGVIQSPRHLIKEKRETATLKCYPIPRHDTVYWYQQGPGQDPQFLISFYEKMQSDKGSIPDRFSAQQFSDYHSELNMSSLELGDSALYFCASSFEGTDNTEAFFGQGTRLTVV.

The V gene is TRBV9, the J gene TRBJ2-2, with D maybe TRBD1 (5 bases). V dropped 5 bases and J dropped 1 base, with 12 bases sitting between them. This CDR3 is 15 amino acids long. Germline CDR1 and CDR2: SGDLS and YYNGEE. This chain's CDR3 is CASRSLTGNTGELFF. As DNA, the CDR3 is TGTGCCAGCAGGTCTCTTACAGGGAACACCGGGGAGCTGTTTTTT.

The chain combines TRBV5-5 with TRBJ2-1; possible D gene TRBD2, 6 bases. CDR1 is SGHKS, CDR2 YYEKEE, per germline (reference sequence). The V gene lost 0 bases and the J gene lost 8 bases, with 9 bases spanning the gap. The CDR3 has 13 amino acids. The CDR3 nucleotides read TGTGCCAGCAGCTTGGTGGGGGGTGATGAGCAGTTCTTC. Translating gives CASSLVGGDEQFF.

This clone was detected only once. The chain couples TRBV5-1 to TRBJ2-2; 13 bases agree with TRBD2. This CDR3 region has 17 residues. Trimming took 4 bases from V and 0 from J; bases not matched to a gene: 3. Germline V CDR1 and CDR2: SGHRS, YFSETQ. CDR3 residues: CASSQLAGGTNTGELFF. The CDR3 DNA reads as TGCGCCAGCAGCCAACTAGCGGGGGGGACGAACACCGGGGAGCTGTTTTTT.

V gene TRBV2 combines with J gene TRBJ1-6; the D gene is possibly TRBD1 (6 bases). The CDR3 spans 13 residues. V was trimmed by 7 bases and J by 16 bases, leaving 20 bases between them. From germline, CDR1 is SNHLY and CDR2 FYNNEI. The CDR3 spells CASTGGAPPSLHF. In DNA, the CDR3 is TGTGCCAGCACCGGGGGCGCACCACCCAGTCTCCACTTT.

The rearrangement links TRBV10-2 to TRBJ1-4, with D perhaps matching TRBD1 (5 bases). This CDR3 comprises 15 residues. Germline V lookup: CDR1 WSHSY, CDR2 SAAADI. Trimming stripped 1 base from V and 8 bases from J, with 14 bases between. The DNA of the CDR3 is TGCGCCAGCAGTGAGTTCTGGGACGGGCAGGAAAAACTGTTTTTT. Translation gives CASSEFWDGQEKLFF.

The genes are TRBV5-1 and TRBJ2-2; D is possibly TRBD1 or TRBD2 (5 bases each). Germline CDR1 reads SGHRS; CDR2 reads YFSETQ. The V end lost 4 bases, the J end lost 1 base, and 11 bases lay between the germline ends. This CDR3 has 15 amino acids. The CDR3 DNA reads as TGCGCCAGCAGCGTCCGGGACGAGAACACCGGGGAGCTGTTTTTT. Amino acid sequence: CASSVRDENTGELFF.

The rearrangement joins TRBV2 to TRBJ1-5, with TRBD1 matching over 9 bases. CDR1 is SNHLY and CDR2 is FYNNEI in the germline V gene. The CDR3 totals 17 residues. V shed 7 bases and J 0 bases; nucleotides not matched to a gene: 10. The CDR3 nucleotides are TGTGCCAGCAAGGTGGACAGGGGAGTTTATAGCAATCAGCCCCAGCATTTT. This translates into CASKVDRGVYSNQPQHF.

Here the CDR3 DNA reads TGCGCCAGCCGCACAGGGTTCTACAATGAGCAGTTCTTC. It encodes CASRTGFYNEQFF. This chain uses TRBV5-1 with TRBJ2-1; tentative D call: TRBD1 (6 bases). The CDR3 spans 13 residues. The V end was cut by 7 bases, the J end by 3 bases, with 11 bases between. In germline, CDR1 is SGHRS, CDR2 YFSETQ. Variable domain in full (rest from reference TRBV5-1 and TRBJ2-1): KAGVTQTPRYLIKTRGQQVTLSCSPISGHRSVSWYQQTPGQGLQFLFEYFSETQRNKGNFPGRFSGRQFSNSRSEMNVSTLELGDSALYLCASRTGFYNEQFFGPGTRLTVL.

The genes are TRBV19 and TRBJ2-7, with a possible D match to TRBD2 (6 bases). The V and J ends lost 3 bases and 2 bases respectively, with 17 bases between them. CDR1 is LNHDA and CDR2 is SQIVND in the germline V gene (reference sequence). The CDR3 contains 16 residues. CDR3 sequence: CASSIPSGRGTYEQYF. CDR3 DNA: TGTGCCAGTAGTATTCCCTCAGGGCGCGGGACCTACGAGCAGTACTTC.